This TCR beta chain was observed in a study of T-cell reconstitution after alpha-beta-depleted transplantation in children. Study-wide findings and caveats: Hyperexpanded clones declined; after one year, newly produced T cells mostly supplied diversity.

Using unique molecular identifiers, the investigators prepared the TCRbeta library. TCRdb re-derived calls from the PCR reads in MiXCR, one entry per CDR3 protein. The table shows 500,000 to 600,000 distinct CDR3 sequences, with approximately 30% occurring only once. As to this clonotype: Antigen unknown.

This CDR3 region has 15 residues. Trimming pared 2 bases from V and 4 bases from J, leaving 14 bases between. Germline V gene sequence: CDR1 SGHKS, CDR2 YYEKEE (reference sequence). The sequenced sample was PBMCs, obtained before TCRalphabeta/CD19-depleted stem cell transplant. The rearrangement links TRBV5-5 to TRBJ2-3; perhaps TRBD2 as D (6 bases). This receptor was identified in a boy younger than two with Wiskott-Aldrich syndrome, due to receive a stem cell transplant. In DNA form, the CDR3 reads TGTGCCAGCAGCTTCCTACCGGGGGTGGCAGATACGCAGTATTTT. Translation: CASSFLPGVADTQYF.